Each of the 6 T cell receptor beta chains below was sequenced from the same sample in a study of T cell responses to AZD1222 COVID-19 vaccine. The method was immunoSEQ multiplex PCR; TCRdb's version includes in-frame clones alone and lacks a portion of them. The sample records some 130,000 clones, around nine tenths being singletons. Here the sequenced sample was peripheral blood, taken on day 0 of AZD1222 vaccination. The receptors shown here come from an adult in good health.

The chain couples TRBV5-1 to TRBJ1-4; D unclear. CDR1 and CDR2 (germline): SGHRS, YFSETQ. The ends were cut back, 0 bases at V and 5 bases at J, with 11 bases in the middle. The CDR3 runs 15 residues. CDR3 in amino acids: CASSLAGSGNEKLFF. The CDR3 DNA is TGCGCCAGCAGCTTGGCCGGGAGTGGAAATGAAAAACTGTTTTTT. The full variable domain, rest sourced from reference TRBV5-1 and TRBJ1-4, is KAGVTQTPRYLIKTRGQQVTLSCSPISGHRSVSWYQQTPGQGLQFLFEYFSETQRNKGNFPGRFSGRQFSNSRSEMNVSTLELGDSALYLCASSLAGSGNEKLFFGSGTQLSVL.

The CDR3 nucleotides read TGTGCCAGCAGCTTGGGCGTCTCTCCGCAAGAGACCCAGTACTTC. Its protein is CASSLGVSPQETQYF. This rearrangement joins TRBV5-4 to TRBJ2-5; D ambiguous. The V gene lost 0 bases and the J gene lost 2 bases, with 11 bases spanning the gap. Germline V CDR1 and CDR2: SGHNT, YYREEE (reference sequence). The CDR3 spans 15 residues.

This rearrangement joins TRBV6-5 to TRBJ1-6; no definite D call. V lost 0 bases and J 5 bases, leaving 8 bases between the germline ends. CDR1 and CDR2 from the germline V gene are MNHEY and SVGAGI. The CDR3 loop spans 15 amino acids. As DNA, the CDR3 is TGTGCCAGCAGTTACTCTAGGGCAGATAATTCACCCCTCCACTTT. Its protein product is CASSYSRADNSPLHF.

The chain links TRBV15 to TRBJ1-1, with 8 positions matching TRBD1. This CDR3 has 14 residues. Germline CDR1 is LNHNV and CDR2 is YYDKDF (reference sequence). V lost 3 bases to trimming and J lost 4 bases; unmatched junction nucleotides: 4. The CDR3 sequence is CATSRDRAATEAFF. The CDR3 DNA reads TGTGCCACCAGCAGGGACAGGGCAGCCACTGAAGCTTTCTTT.

The chain links TRBV5-6 to TRBJ1-2; D is uncertain. The CDR3 length is 12 residues. Per the germline V gene, CDR1 is SGHDT and CDR2 is YYEEEE. V gave up 2 bases and J gave up 7 bases, with 9 bases separating them. CDR3 nucleotides: TGTGCCAGCAGCTTTGGGGATCGTGGCTACACCTTC. Protein: CASSFGDRGYTF.

V gene TRBV4-1 combines with J gene TRBJ2-7, with TRBD2 matching 10 bases. The CDR3 totals 16 residues. V lost 2 bases and J lost 2; bases outside the gene matches: 6. Germline V gene lookup returns CDR1 MGHRA and CDR2 YSYEKL. CDR3 coding DNA: TGCGCCAGCAGCCAAAGGAGCGGGGGGGTCGCCTACGAGCAGTACTTC. It is translated as CASSQRSGGVAYEQYF.